A selection of T cell receptor beta chains follows, all from one sample in a study of cytomegalovirus exposure and HLA in healthy donors. Produced via immunoSEQ multiplex PCR; TCRdb's table is partial and in-frame only. The listing records around 46,000 clones. The sequencing sample was made of PBMCs. The receptor set was obtained from a woman aged 40-49 years in good health and CMV-seronegative. Both conserved end residues are part of each CDR3. The order of the fields is V gene, J gene, D gene, CDR3 protein, CDR3 DNA. The D gene is left open where the match is weak.

TRBV18	TRBJ1-1	NA	CASSPRGFGYENTEAFF	TGTGCCAGCTCACCACGCGGGTTCGGGTATGAGAACACTGAAGCTTTCTTT
TRBV10-3	TRBJ2-4	TRBD1	CATSDNRGSGNIQYF	TGTGCCACATCGGATAACAGGGGATCCGGGAACATTCAGTACTTC
TRBV18	TRBJ2-7	NA	CASSPSRAPAGPEQYF	TGTGCCAGCTCACCAAGCCGAGCGCCCGCGGGCCCAGAGCAGTACTTC
TRBV28	TRBJ2-7	TRBD2	CASVAGGREQYF	TGTGCCAGCGTCGCGGGAGGGCGAGAGCAGTACTTC
TRBV30	TRBJ2-1	TRBD2	CAWSALAGSDNEQFF	TGTGCCTGGAGCGCACTAGCGGGTTCCGACAATGAGCAGTTCTTC
TRBV9	TRBJ1-5	NA	CASSWGEALNQPQHF	TGTGCCAGCAGCTGGGGGGAGGCCCTCAATCAGCCCCAGCATTTT
TRBV7-9	TRBJ2-1	NA	CASSFSGHEQFF	TGTGCCAGCAGCTTTTCAGGCCATGAGCAGTTCTTC
TRBV7-9	TRBJ2-2	TRBD1	CAGTANTGELFF	TGTGCCGGGACAGCGAACACCGGGGAGCTGTTTTTT
TRBV5-6	TRBJ2-7	NA	CASSLVWSLEQYF	TGTGCCAGCAGCTTGGTTTGGAGCCTCGAGCAGTACTTC
TRBV10-3	TRBJ2-7	TRBD2	CAISESLAGFSYEQYF	TGTGCCATCAGTGAGTCTCTAGCGGGATTCTCCTACGAGCAGTACTTC
TRBV2	TRBJ2-3	TRBD2	CASTPLAGGGTDTQYF	TGTGCCAGCACCCCCCTAGCGGGAGGTGGGACAGATACGCAGTATTTT
TRBV27	TRBJ2-7	NA	CASSLLNGEQYF	TGTGCCAGCAGTCTACTGAACGGCGAGCAGTACTTC
TRBV4-3	TRBJ2-7	TRBD2	CASSPGVAGLYEQYF	TGCGCCAGCAGCCCCGGGGTAGCGGGACTCTACGAGCAGTACTTC
TRBV7-9	TRBJ2-1	NA	CASSDTRRKYNEQFF	TGTGCCAGCAGCGATACTAGAAGGAAATACAATGAGCAGTTCTTC
TRBV25-1	TRBJ1-1	NA	CASSVALNTEAFF	TGTGCCAGCAGTGTGGCATTGAACACTGAAGCTTTCTTT
TRBV4-1	TRBJ2-3	NA	CASSHGGPDTQYF	TGCGCCAGCAGCCATGGAGGCCCAGATACGCAGTATTTT
TRBV18	TRBJ2-5	NA	CASSRGEQETQYF	TGTGCCAGCTCACGGGGGGAGCAGGAGACCCAGTACTTC
TRBV15	TRBJ2-1	TRBD2	CATSRDFLAGDDEQFF	TGTGCCACCAGCAGAGATTTTCTAGCGGGAGACGATGAGCAGTTCTTC
TRBV7-9	TRBJ2-7	NA	CASSLGDTAYEQYF	TGTGCCAGCAGCTTAGGGGACACTGCCTACGAGCAGTACTTC
TRBV4-3	TRBJ1-2	NA	CASSQEAGIGGYTF	TGCGCCAGCAGCCAAGAAGCGGGGATTGGGGGCTACACCTTC
TRBV7-9	TRBJ1-2	NA	CASTAPNQGYGYTF	TGTGCCAGCACCGCCCCAAACCAGGGTTATGGCTACACCTTC
TRBV7-3	TRBJ2-3	NA	CASSLVGTDTQYF	TGTGCCAGCAGCTTAGTAGGCACAGATACGCAGTATTTT
TRBV2	TRBJ2-7	TRBD2	CASTTRGRGRYEQYF	TGTGCCAGCACCACCCGGGGGAGGGGCAGATACGAGCAGTACTTC
TRBV28	TRBJ1-2	TRBD1	CASTSTGRGGGYTF	TGTGCCAGCACCTCGACAGGGAGAGGAGGTGGCTACACCTTC
TRBV6-5	TRBJ2-7	TRBD1	CASRRQGDYEQYF	TGTGCCAGCAGAAGACAGGGAGACTACGAGCAGTACTTC